This T cell receptor (beta chain) was identified during a study of T cell repertoires in cytomegalovirus infection. Overall study context: The public TCR beta signatures pointed to both CMV infection and matching HLA type. Study-wide results and caveats: The ex vivo response was dominated by HLA-C-restricted CMV-specific TCR beta clonotypes. Summed frequency of shared TCR beta families picked out CMV carriers who also had the relevant HLA.

TCRdb re-derived calls from the reads in MiXCR, one entry per CDR3 protein. The data contain under 300,000 distinct CDR3 sequences, 22% of them seen just once; the ten biggest clones take up roughly a fifth. This CDR3 region has 13 residues. V was cut by 8 bases and J by 1 base, with 11 bases left in between. Germline-derived CDR1 and CDR2 are ENHRY and SYGVKD. A word on this clonotype: Its antigen is unidentified.

The V call is TRBV10-3, the J call TRBJ1-2, with D perhaps matching TRBD1 (5 bases). Sequenced material: cultured PBMCs, taken from culture after CMV antigen stimulation. This TCR was recovered from a human donor in good health (CMV status not recorded). Some clones in this sample may be carry-over from other donors' samples. For the CDR3, the DNA is TGTGCCATCGGAACAGGACTTAACTATGGCTACACCTTC. Translating it yields CAIGTGLNYGYTF.